This T cell receptor (beta chain) was identified during a study of Graves' ophthalmopathy and Graves' hyperthyroidism. V was shortened by 1 base and J by 0 bases, with 6 bases between the two germline ends. Germline CDR1 and CDR2: MGHRA and YSYEKL. CDR3 length: 15 amino acids. For repertoire sequencing, the TCR beta CDR3 regions were amplified from RNA transcripts. An opening RT-PCR round employed HTBI primers and preceded a second-round multiplex PCR. MiXCR, run by TCRdb on the multiplex PCR reads, gives a single entry per CDR3 protein. The sample shows some 350,000 distinct CDR3 sequences, about 15% of them seen only once. This clonotype was seen many times. Uncontrolled infections, other autoimmune diseases, pregnancy or lactation barred patients from enrollment. The source of the PBMCs was more than 9.5 ml of fresh peripheral blood.

The J gene is TRBJ2-2, the V gene TRBV4-1; D is possibly TRBD2 (6 bases). Sequencing was performed on peripheral blood. This sequence was found in an adult woman with stable Graves' hyperthyroidism. Here the CDR3 reads CASSQAGANTGELFF. CDR3 bases: TGCGCCAGCAGCCAAGCGGGGGCGAACACCGGGGAGCTGTTTTTT.